This TCR beta chain was recovered during a study of T and B cells in COVID-19 patients. Looking at the study overall: Peripheral blood came from COVID-19 patients with active infection or after recovery. At median age roughly 35 years, recovered patients were younger than active-infection patients at 67. The recovered patients had mostly mild to moderate COVID-19 with outpatient management.

TRB rearrangements were amplified by multiplex PCR with BIOMED2 TRB-A/B primers. Each CDR3 protein gets one entry after TCRdb re-called the multiplex PCR reads with MiXCR. This table holds around 15,000 distinct CDR3 sequences, less than 30% found once. From blood, roughly 220-550 ng of genomic DNA served as TRB template. The specimen was blood. The clonotype comes from a human donor who had recovered from COVID-19.

As DNA, the CDR3 is TGTGCCAGCTCACGAATCGGGATCGGGAGCAATCAGCCCCAGCATTTT. As protein: CASSRIGIGSNQPQHF. This chain connects TRBV18 to TRBJ1-5; no clear D. V lost 4 bases, J lost 1 base, and 14 bases lay in between. This CDR3 contains 16 residues. The germline gives CDR1 KGHSH, CDR2 LQKENI.